This T cell receptor (beta chain) was documented in a study of blood T cell repertoires in COVID-19. About the study: Samples representing acute and convalescent COVID-19 were sourced from the United States, Italy and Spain. Sources were T cells, B-cell-depleted T cells, or PBMCs; the material itself was cDNA or gDNA.

As handled by the study authors: Reference gene primer amplification gave nucleated cell count estimates. Clones were read by immunoSEQ multiplex PCR, and TCRdb kept only the in-frame ones, dropping some. V and J calls and clone size are those listed in that table; D and trimming were worked out from the DNA. The sample has about 150,000 clones, 75% to 90% seen once. This receptor was identified in a woman aged 70 to 79 with acute or convalescent COVID-19. Sequencing was performed on peripheral blood.

CDR3 nucleotide sequence: TGTGCCTGGAGTCCCTTGGCCGGGTTTGGCTACACCTTC. It is translated as CAWSPLAGFGYTF. This rearrangement joins TRBV30 to TRBJ1-2; D unresolved. Germline V lookup: CDR1 GTSNPN, CDR2 SVGIG (reference sequence). V was trimmed by 2 bases and J by 7 bases, leaving 14 bases between them. This CDR3 is 13 amino acids long.